This T cell receptor beta chain was sequenced in a study of blood T cells in healthy people across ages. The study's findings and limits: With unsorted PBMCs, a conclusive comparison of naive versus antigen-experienced cells was not possible. Lack of knowledge of donor CMV status possibly confounded expanded clonotype changes. Roughly linearly, TCR beta diversity per million T cells fell as age increased. When set beside aged donors, long-lived donors presented more naive CD4+ cells and higher diversity.

The authors ran a second PCR of 7 to 11 cycles using a sample-barcoded 5' primer and a J-beta primer mix. TCRdb ran MiXCR on the 5' RACE reads and lists one entry per CDR3 protein. The sample lists over 950,000 distinct CDR3 sequences; just over 50% were seen once. As for this clonotype: Its antigen is undetermined.

The sequence came from a woman aged 60 to 75 in good health. Sequenced input: blood.

This CDR3 is CASTLPGEVSGANVLTF. CDR3 sequence (DNA): TGTGCCAGCACCCTGCCGGGGGAGGTCTCTGGGGCCAACGTCCTGACTTTC. The chain recombines TRBV28 with TRBJ2-6, with a possible D match to TRBD2 (6 bases). The V gene's germline CDR1 is MDHEN and CDR2 SYDVKM. The length of the CDR3 is 17 residues. The germline V and J ends were trimmed by 7 bases and 0 bases, with 16 bases remaining between them. The whole variable domain, filled in from reference TRBV28 and TRBJ2-6, reads DVKVTQSSRYLVKRTGEKVFLECVQDMDHENMFWYRQDPGLGLRLIYFSYDVKMKEKGDIPEGYSVSREKKERFSLILESASTNQTSMYLCASTLPGEVSGANVLTFGAGSRLTVL.